Sequencing of this T cell receptor beta chain was carried out in a study of blood T cells in healthy people across ages. The study, taken as a whole, reports: Considered underestimates were the diversity estimates obtained from one million T cells. Per million T cells, the diversity of TCR beta decreased roughly linearly as age advanced.

Isolated PBMCs totaled at least 7 million in each sample. As concerns this clonotype: Its antigen is unidentified.

A second roughly 7 to 12 cycle PCR used barcoded and J-beta primers. Each cDNA molecule was tagged by a template-switch adaptor that had 12 random nucleotides. A single record per CDR3 protein comes from TCRdb applying MiXCR to the 5' RACE reads. The data show about a million distinct CDR3 sequences, with 35% to 45% seen just once and around 12% held by the top ten. This TCR derives from a young man in good health. The sequenced material came from blood.

The CDR3 protein is CASSQDRSGGPSYNEQFF. The CDR3 DNA sequence: TGTGCCAGCAGCCAGGATCGAAGCGGGGGGCCTTCCTACAATGAGCAGTTCTTC. The chain employs TRBV3-1 and TRBJ2-1, with 9 bases aligning to TRBD2. Germline V lookup: CDR1 LGHDT, CDR2 YNNKEL (reference sequence). V was pared by 3 bases and J by 1 base, with 10 bases of the junction left unmatched. This CDR3 comprises 18 residues.